One and the same sample provided the 19 T cell receptor beta chains below, sequenced in a study of identical twins. From the 5' RACE reads, TCRdb called clonotypes with MiXCR, one entry per CDR3 protein. The table shows roughly 720,000 distinct CDR3 sequences, with about 20% occurring only once. These data are also associated with another study on T cells expressing NK-cell markers.

The sequencing input was PBMCs. Receptors originate from a woman aged 18-29 years in good health.

This clonotype was seen a single time. The genes are TRBV20-1 and TRBJ2-1; 10 nucleotides line up with TRBD2. This CDR3 has 16 amino acids. Per the germline V gene, CDR1 is DFQATT and CDR2 is SNEGSKA (reference sequence). CDR3 region: CSGSRASGRTMNEQFF. The CDR3 DNA follows: TGCAGCGGATCGCGGGCTAGCGGGAGAACAATGAATGAGCAGTTCTTC.

This clonotype has just a few counts. The rearrangement links TRBV7-9 to TRBJ1-3, with 7 positions matching TRBD1. V lost 6 bases, J lost 3 bases, and 14 bases stayed unmatched. Germline assignment: CDR1 SEHNR and CDR2 FQNEAQ (reference sequence). The CDR3 spans 17 residues. The CDR3, as DNA: TGTGCCAGCAGGGCAGGGTTCCGGGACAGTGGTGGAAACACCATATATTTT. It yields the protein CASRAGFRDSGGNTIYF. Combining the CDR3 with reference TRBV7-9 and TRBJ1-3 gives the whole variable domain DTGVSQNPRHKITKRGQNVTFRCDPISEHNRLYWYRQTLGQGPEFLTYFQNEAQLEKSRLLSDRFSAERPKGSFSTLEIQRTEQGDSAMYLCASRAGFRDSGGNTIYFGEGSWLTVV.

This clonotype was detected only a few times. The chain links TRBV5-1 to TRBJ2-1; TRBD2 agrees at 12 bases. CDR1 SGHRS and CDR2 YFSETQ come from the germline V gene. CDR3 length equals 14 residues. V lost 7 bases to trimming and J lost 9 bases; unmatched junction nucleotides: 8. The CDR3 spells CASGPSGRGAEQFF. The CDR3 DNA follows: TGCGCCAGCGGGCCTAGCGGGAGGGGCGCTGAGCAGTTCTTC.

This clonotype was observed a handful of times. V and J are TRBV18 and TRBJ2-5; 8 bases map to TRBD1. Germline trimming cut 4 bases from V and 1 base from J; bases unmatched to any gene: 5. The germline CDR1 and CDR2 sequences are KGHSH and LQKENI. This CDR3 region has 15 residues. The CDR3, as DNA: TGTGCCAGCTCACGATCCGGGACAGGCCAAGAGACCCAGTACTTC. It codes for CASSRSGTGQETQYF.

The chain links TRBV12-3 or TRBV12-4 to TRBJ1-5; the D gene is possibly TRBD1 (5 bases). Trimming cost V 3 bases and J 7 bases, with 10 bases left between them. The CDR3 extends over 13 amino acids. The CDR3 here is CASSFRDAQPQHF. The CDR3 region has the DNA TGTGCCAGCAGTTTCAGGGACGCGCAGCCCCAGCATTTT.

V usage is TRBV20-1 and J usage is TRBJ2-3; TRBD1 aligns across 11 bases. After removal of 5 bases from V and 3 bases from J, the junction contained 7 bases not matched to a gene. CDR1 DFQATT and CDR2 SNEGSKA come from the germline V gene (reference sequence). The CDR3 extends over 15 amino acids. The CDR3 region has the DNA TGCAGTGCTCTTCCGGGACAGGGGGTTACAGATACGCAGTATTTT. This gives the protein CSALPGQGVTDTQYF.

This chain joins TRBV10-3 and TRBJ1-5, with D maybe TRBD1 (6 bases). V was trimmed by 3 bases and J by 4 bases, leaving 7 bases between them. CDR3 length: 13 residues. The germline gives CDR1 ENHRY, CDR2 SYGVKD. CDR3 DNA: TGTGCCATCAGTGAACAGGGAAATCAGCCCCAGCATTTT. This encodes CAISEQGNQPQHF.

The chain is built from TRBV5-1 and TRBJ1-1; no definite D call. V lost 1 base and J 4 bases, leaving 8 bases between the germline ends. CDR1 and CDR2 from the germline V gene are SGHRS and YFSETQ. The CDR3 is 13 residues long. The CDR3 region is CASSLYPSTEAFF. The CDR3 DNA reads as TGCGCCAGCAGCTTGTACCCGAGCACTGAAGCTTTCTTT. Together with reference TRBV5-1 and TRBJ1-1, the CDR3 gives the full variable domain: KAGVTQTPRYLIKTRGQQVTLSCSPISGHRSVSWYQQTPGQGLQFLFEYFSETQRNKGNFPGRFSGRQFSNSRSEMNVSTLELGDSALYLCASSLYPSTEAFFGQGTRLTVV.

The CDR3 region is CSAPRKWDEQFF. The CDR3 DNA reads as TGCAGTGCCCCACGGAAATGGGATGAGCAGTTCTTC. The rearrangement links TRBV20-1 to TRBJ2-1; D remains unclear. The CDR3 loop spans 12 amino acids. The germline CDR1 and CDR2 sequences are DFQATT and SNEGSKA (reference sequence). Trimming shortened V by 6 bases and J by 8 bases, and 14 bases separated the two germline ends.

In this sample, this clonotype turned up a few times. The V and J genes are TRBV5-1 and TRBJ1-6; 10 positions agree with TRBD1. Trimming at V came to 4 bases and at J to 7 bases, leaving 5 bases not matched to a gene. The CDR3 is made up of 15 amino acids. Germline V lookup: CDR1 SGHRS, CDR2 YFSETQ. The CDR3 nucleotides are TGCGCCAGCAGCCCGGGACAGGGGCCAAATTCACCCCTCCACTTT. It translates to CASSPGQGPNSPLHF.

The chain uses TRBV5-1 and TRBJ1-4; maybe TRBD1 (6 bases). The CDR3 is made up of 14 amino acids. Trimming removed 4 bases from V and 5 bases from J, with 12 bases in between. Per germline, CDR1 SGHRS and CDR2 YFSETQ. DNA for the CDR3: TGCGCCAGCAGCCGGACAGCTCCAAATGAAAAACTGTTTTTT. Translation: CASSRTAPNEKLFF.

This clonotype appeared a few times. The rearrangement links TRBV20-1 to TRBJ2-1, with TRBD2 matching 10 bases. Germline V lookup: CDR1 DFQATT, CDR2 SNEGSKA (reference sequence). The trim removed 3 bases at V and 7 bases at J, leaving 9 bases unmatched. The CDR3 has 15 amino acids. CDR3 loop: CSARGASGSLNEQFF. The DNA of the CDR3 is TGCAGTGCTAGGGGCGCTAGCGGGAGTTTAAATGAGCAGTTCTTC.

The gene calls are TRBV9 and TRBJ2-3, with D hard to call. Germline CDR1 is SGDLS and CDR2 is YYNGEE. V was clipped by 1 base and J by 2 bases, with 8 bases between them. The CDR3 has 14 amino acids. CDR3 DNA: TGTGCCAGCAGCGTATCTTGGTTCACAGATACGCAGTATTTT. It is translated as CASSVSWFTDTQYF.

This clonotype was counted at least ten times. CDR3: CASSSHPGTGFTETQYF. The CDR3 DNA follows: TGTGCCAGCAGTTCTCACCCCGGGACAGGGTTCACTGAGACCCAGTACTTC. The V and J genes are TRBV12-3 or TRBV12-4 and TRBJ2-5, with 9 bases aligning to TRBD1. Trimming took 4 bases from V and 5 from J; bases not matched to a gene: 14. The CDR3 has 17 residues.

A few counts support this clonotype. CDR3 sequence reads: CATSNRRTETQYF. The DNA for the CDR3 is TGTGCCACCAGCAATAGGCGGACGGAGACCCAGTACTTC. The chain carries TRBV15 and TRBJ2-5; D is ambiguous. Germline V gene sequence: CDR1 LNHNV, CDR2 YYDKDF (reference sequence). The CDR3 totals 13 residues. With 4 bases removed from V and 5 bases from J, the gap between germline ends came to 11 bases. Combining the CDR3 with reference TRBV15 and TRBJ2-5 gives the whole variable domain DAMVIQNPRYQVTQFGKPVTLSCSQTLNHNVMYWYQQKSSQAPKLLFHYYDKDFNNEADTPDNFQSRRPNTSFCFLDIRSPGLGDTAMYLCATSNRRTETQYFGPGTRLLVL.

In its sample, this clonotype was seen a few times. The V and J genes are TRBV20-1 and TRBJ2-5; TRBD2 aligns across 11 bases. The trim removed 2 bases at V and 1 base at J, leaving 6 bases unmatched. This CDR3 is built from 16 residues. The V gene's germline CDR1 is DFQATT and CDR2 SNEGSKA (reference sequence). CDR3 sequence reads: CSARQGLAVIQETQYF. The CDR3, as DNA: TGCAGTGCTAGACAGGGACTAGCGGTAATCCAAGAGACCCAGTACTTC.

This clonotype was detected ten times or more. The chain has TRBV3-1 and TRBJ2-5; D unclear. The V end lost 0 bases, the J end lost 2 bases, and 7 bases lay between the germline ends. Germline-derived CDR1 and CDR2 are LGHDT and YNNKEL (reference sequence). The CDR3 spans 14 residues. CDR3 sequence reads: CASSQDGRQETQYF. CDR3 in DNA: TGTGCCAGCAGCCAAGATGGCCGTCAAGAGACCCAGTACTTC.

This chain connects TRBV10-3 to TRBJ2-5, with TRBD2 matching over 7 bases. The CDR3 runs 13 residues. Germline CDR1 is ENHRY and CDR2 is SYGVKD. V lost 8 bases to trimming and J lost 5 bases; unmatched junction nucleotides: 8. The CDR3 DNA reads TGTGCCATCGGCGGGGGATTGGGGGAGACCCAGTACTTC. As protein: CAIGGGLGETQYF.

This clonotype was counted a few times. This chain joins TRBV29-1 and TRBJ2-5; D remains unclear. The CDR3 has 12 amino acids. V was trimmed by 3 bases and J by 4 bases, leaving 9 bases between them. Looked up from germline, CDR1 is SQVTM and CDR2 is ANQGSEA. The DNA for the CDR3 is TGCAGCGTTGACCCCAACAGAGAGACCCAGTACTTC. It translates to CSVDPNRETQYF.